The T cell receptor (beta chain) described here comes from a study of blood T cell repertoires in COVID-19. Deletions cut 8 bases from V and 0 bases from J, with 12 bases between. Looked up from germline, CDR1 is SQVTM and CDR2 is ANQGSEA. CDR3 length: 13 amino acids. Using immunoSEQ multiplex PCR, the repertoire was profiled, and TCRdb retains in-frame clones only, with some absent. The sample carries about 280,000 clones, approximately 78% recorded once. Exposed participants encountered a COVID-19 case during the 2 weeks preceding study entry. This rearrangement joins TRBV29-1 to TRBJ2-3, with D maybe TRBD1 (6 bases). The specimen sequenced was PBMCs or T cells enriched from blood (not recorded which). The clonotype comes from a man between 40 and 49 years old who had been exposed to COVID-19. CDR3 coding DNA: TGCAGCTTTTACAGGGACAGCACAGATACGCAGTATTTT. Encoded protein: CSFYRDSTDTQYF.